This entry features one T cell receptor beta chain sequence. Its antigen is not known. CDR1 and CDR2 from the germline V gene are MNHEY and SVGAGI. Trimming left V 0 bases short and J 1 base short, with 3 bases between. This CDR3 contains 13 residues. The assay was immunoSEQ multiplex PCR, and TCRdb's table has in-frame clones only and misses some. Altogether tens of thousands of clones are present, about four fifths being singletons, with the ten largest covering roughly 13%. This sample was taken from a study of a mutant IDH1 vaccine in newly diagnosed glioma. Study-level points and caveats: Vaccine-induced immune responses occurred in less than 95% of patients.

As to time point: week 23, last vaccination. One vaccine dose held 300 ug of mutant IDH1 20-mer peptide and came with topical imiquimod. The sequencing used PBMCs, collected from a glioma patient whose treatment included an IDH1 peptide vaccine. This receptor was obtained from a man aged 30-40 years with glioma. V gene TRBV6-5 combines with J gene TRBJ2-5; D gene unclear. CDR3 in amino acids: CASSYSPQETQYF. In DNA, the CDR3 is TGTGCCAGCAGTTACTCTCCCCAAGAGACCCAGTACTTC.